A selection of T cell receptor beta chains follows, all from one sample in a study of CD8+CD57+ T cells in acquired aplastic anemia. Each CDR3 protein gets one entry after TCRdb re-called the reads with MiXCR. This sample has around 80,000 distinct CDR3 sequences; approximately 70% occur once, and the top ten carry approximately 81%. Sequencing was performed on sorted CD4+, CD8+, or CD8+CD57+ T cells (not recorded which) from PBMCs. Source of these receptors: a human donor with aplastic anemia. Each CDR3 is given with its conserved first and last residue. A D gene is named only where the DNA matches it firmly. A row's size may be missing; if present it is once, few, many or a size class.

TRBV6-5,.,TRBD1,TRBJ1-2,CASSYGDRVYGYTF,TGTGCCAGCAGTTACGGGGACAGGGTTTATGGCTACACCTTC
TRBV4-1,.,TRBD2,TRBJ2-3,CASSQDVGLAGGITDTQYF,TGCGCCAGCAGCCAAGACGTCGGACTAGCGGGTGGAATTACAGATACGCAGTATTTT
TRBV4-2,.,TRBD2,TRBJ2-2,CASSLGGGSGELFF,TGTGCCAGCAGCTTAGGCGGGGGGTCCGGGGAGCTGTTTTTT
TRBV29-1,.,.,TRBJ2-5,CSVEPWMQPQETQYF,TGCAGCGTTGAACCCTGGATGCAGCCACAAGAGACCCAGTACTTC
TRBV7-3,.,.,TRBJ2-7,CASSSLGHEQYF,TGTGCCAGCAGCTCCCTTGGCCACGAGCAGTACTTC
TRBV2,.,TRBD2,TRBJ2-3,CASTALAARPDTQYF,TGTGCCAGCACCGCACTAGCGGCAAGACCAGATACGCAGTATTTT
TRBV7-2,.,.,TRBJ2-3,CASSSSSTDTQYF,TGTGCCAGCAGCTCCAGCAGCACAGATACGCAGTATTTT
TRBV4-1,.,TRBD1,TRBJ2-7,CASKARDSGTYEQYF,TGCGCCAGCAAAGCCCGGGACAGCGGAACCTACGAGCAGTACTTC
TRBV25-1,few,TRBD2,TRBJ2-2,CASSLGSGRSSGELFF,TGTGCCAGCAGTTTAGGGAGCGGGAGAAGTTCCGGGGAGCTGTTTTTT
TRBV9,.,.,TRBJ2-1,CASSYDYNEQFF,TGTGCCAGCAGCTACGATTACAATGAGCAGTTCTTC
TRBV20-1,.,.,TRBJ2-1,CSANGPNNEQFF,TGCAGTGCAAACGGACCGAACAATGAGCAGTTCTTC
TRBV10-3,.,TRBD1,TRBJ2-7,CAISVSQGLHEQYF,TGTGCCATCAGTGTGTCACAGGGGCTGCACGAGCAGTACTTC
TRBV7-9,.,TRBD1,TRBJ2-5,CASSLGAGGTQYF,TGTGCCAGCAGCTTAGGAGCAGGGGGGACCCAGTACTTC
TRBV11-2,.,.,TRBJ2-1,CASSLHPGQKAYNEQFF,TGTGCCAGCAGCTTACATCCGGGACAAAAAGCCTACAATGAGCAGTTCTTC
TRBV29-1,few,.,TRBJ1-5,CSVEVGNDQPQHF,TGCAGCGTTGAAGTGGGAAACGATCAGCCCCAGCATTTT
TRBV7-9,.,TRBD2,TRBJ2-2,CASSLGTSGELFF,TGTGCCAGCAGCTTAGGGACTAGCGGGGAGCTGTTTTTT
TRBV2,.,TRBD1,TRBJ1-1,CASSEKGATEAFF,TGTGCCAGCAGTGAAAAGGGGGCAACTGAAGCTTTCTTT
TRBV5-4,.,TRBD1,TRBJ1-2,CASSLGQGENYGYTF,TGTGCCAGCAGCTTGGGACAGGGAGAGAACTATGGCTACACCTTC
TRBV20-1,.,TRBD1,TRBJ2-7,CSAPTGGYEQYF,TGCAGTGCTCCGACAGGGGGCTACGAGCAGTACTTC
TRBV19,.,.,TRBJ1-1,CASRSGAREAEAFF,TGTGCCAGTAGGTCAGGGGCGCGGGAGGCTGAAGCTTTCTTT
TRBV7-9,.,TRBD2,TRBJ2-7,CASSLDGGEQYF,TGTGCCAGCAGCTTAGACGGGGGGGAGCAGTACTTC
TRBV2,few,TRBD2,TRBJ2-7,CASRRLAGERNEQYF,TGTGCCAGCAGACGACTAGCGGGAGAACGGAACGAGCAGTACTTC
TRBV2,.,.,TRBJ1-4,CASSEWGGANEKLFF,TGTGCCAGCAGTGAGTGGGGGGGAGCTAATGAAAAACTGTTTTTT
TRBV9,.,.,TRBJ2-1,CASSVQGMVNEQFF,TGTGCCAGCAGCGTACAGGGTATGGTCAATGAGCAGTTCTTC
TRBV2,.,.,TRBJ1-2,CASLMVVGTGYTF,TGTGCCAGCCTAATGGTGGTTGGTACTGGCTACACCTTC
TRBV7-2,.,TRBD1,TRBJ1-1,CASSSSGGMNTEAFF,TGTGCCAGCAGCTCGTCAGGGGGCATGAACACTGAAGCTTTCTTT
TRBV9,few,.,TRBJ2-7,CASSQTPYEQYF,TGTGCCAGCAGCCAGACCCCCTACGAGCAGTACTTC
TRBV24-1,few,TRBD2,TRBJ2-3,CATSEPGTRDTDTQYF,TGTGCCACCAGTGAGCCCGGGACTAGGGACACAGATACGCAGTATTTT
TRBV6-2/TRBV6-3,.,TRBD2,TRBJ2-7,CASSQGLGGYYEQYF,TGTGCCAGCAGCCAGGGACTAGGGGGGTACTACGAGCAGTACTTC
TRBV7-3,.,.,TRBJ2-3,CASSLKGADTQYF,TGTGCCAGCAGCTTAAAGGGGGCAGATACGCAGTATTTT
TRBV20-1,.,TRBD1,TRBJ2-7,CSASRGLRSYEQYF,TGCAGTGCTAGCAGGGGGCTCCGTTCCTACGAGCAGTACTTC
TRBV7-6,.,.,TRBJ1-2,CASTPTATNYGYTF,TGTGCCAGCACCCCCACAGCCACTAACTATGGCTACACCTTC
TRBV7-2,.,.,TRBJ1-1,CARQRGWPEAFF,TGTGCCAGACAACGAGGGTGGCCTGAAGCTTTCTTT
TRBV7-9,.,.,TRBJ2-3,CASSFRADTQYF,TGTGCCAGCAGCTTTCGGGCCGATACGCAGTATTTT
TRBV20-1,many,TRBD2,TRBJ2-5,CSARSELAELGGAPGMGETQYF,TGCAGTGCTAGATCTGAACTAGCGGAATTAGGGGGAGCCCCAGGGATGGGAGAGACCCAGTACTTC
TRBV7-2,.,TRBD1,TRBJ2-7,CASSPGTGPYEQYF,TGTGCCAGCAGCCCCGGGACAGGGCCCTACGAGCAGTACTTC
TRBV7-7,.,.,TRBJ1-6,CASSVQHGSPLHF,TGTGCTAGCAGCGTCCAACACGGGTCACCCCTCCACTTT
TRBV10-3,.,.,TRBJ1-2,CAIISGSGYTF,TGTGCCATCATAAGCGGGTCCGGCTACACCTTC
TRBV15,once,.,TRBJ2-6,CATSREARSNVLTF,TGCGCCACCAGCAGAGAGGCCCGCTCCAACGTCCTGACTTTC
TRBV15,few,TRBD2,TRBJ2-1,CATSTARGLAGAGDEQFF,TGTGCCACCAGCACCGCCCGGGGACTAGCGGGAGCCGGCGATGAGCAGTTCTTC
TRBV6-2/TRBV6-3,.,TRBD1,TRBJ2-7,CASSRTGSSYEQYF,TGTGCCAGCAGTCGGACAGGTAGCTCCTACGAGCAGTACTTC
TRBV20-1,.,.,TRBJ2-3,CSARDLDRTDTQYF,TGCAGTGCTAGAGATCTGGACCGCACAGATACGCAGTATTTT
TRBV11-2,few,TRBD2,TRBJ2-2,CASSFLAGDTTGELFF,TGTGCCAGCAGCTTCCTAGCGGGAGACACCACCGGGGAGCTGTTTTTT
TRBV10-3,.,.,TRBJ1-1,CAIYEWGEAFF,TGTGCCATTTACGAATGGGGGGAAGCTTTCTTT
TRBV20-1,.,TRBD2,TRBJ2-1,CSASPLLAGDYNEQFF,TGCAGTGCTAGTCCACTACTAGCGGGGGATTACAATGAGCAGTTCTTC
TRBV24-1,.,.,TRBJ2-7,CATSDKHGSYEQYF,TGTGCCACCAGTGATAAGCACGGATCCTACGAGCAGTACTTC
TRBV7-9,few,.,TRBJ2-7,CASSLLRYEQYF,TGTGCCAGCAGCTTACTGAGGTACGAGCAGTACTTC
TRBV2,.,.,TRBJ1-2,CASSEGLAFNYGYTF,TGTGCCAGCAGTGAAGGGCTAGCTTTTAACTATGGCTACACCTTC
TRBV19,.,TRBD1,TRBJ1-1,CASSTGGGLTEAFF,TGTGCCAGTAGTACAGGGGGCGGGTTGACTGAAGCTTTCTTT
TRBV7-9,.,.,TRBJ1-6,CASSLGRGSPLHF,TGTGCCAGCAGCTTAGGCAGGGGTTCACCCCTCCACTTT
TRBV20-1,few,.,TRBJ1-1,CSASDYTEAFF,TGCAGTGCTAGTGACTACACTGAAGCTTTCTTT
TRBV10-3,.,TRBD1,TRBJ1-2,CASSYGTAYGYTF,TGTGCCAGCAGTTACGGGACAGCCTATGGCTACACCTTC
TRBV5-1,.,TRBD2,TRBJ2-1,CASSPGTSGSNEQFF,TGCGCCAGCAGCCCCGGGACTAGCGGGAGCAATGAGCAGTTCTTC
TRBV5-5,many,.,TRBJ2-7,CASSLGVTPSSYEQYF,TGTGCCAGCAGCTTGGGTGTCACACCGAGCTCCTACGAGCAGTACTTC
TRBV20-1,.,.,TRBJ2-3,CSARGRARTDTQYF,TGCAGTGCTAGAGGTCGAGCCCGCACAGATACGCAGTATTTT
TRBV2,few,.,TRBJ1-5,CASWDGSNQPQHF,TGTGCCAGCTGGGACGGCAGCAATCAGCCCCAGCATTTT